This T cell receptor (beta chain) was sequenced in a study of cytomegalovirus exposure and HLA in healthy donors. From germline, CDR1 is SEHNR and CDR2 FQNEAQ (reference sequence). CDR3 length: 14 amino acids. Trimming took 3 bases from V and 0 from J, leaving 8 bases between them. Findings and caveats of the study: The productive fraction for most TCR beta V segments was about 90% or about 30% in an earlier analysis. In vitro checks showed that a few CMV-associated chains really do target CMV antigens. Rare TCR sequences dominated, though some public TCRs recurred in many donors.

A word on this clone: Antigen: not known.

Primers for the PCR totalled 60 Vbeta and 13 Jbeta. The repertoire was sequenced with immunoSEQ multiplex PCR; TCRdb's copy has only in-frame clones and lacks some. The sample consists of roughly 230,000 clones, roughly 91% of them appearing once. J is TRBJ1-1 and V is TRBV7-9, with a weak D call TRBD1 (5 bases). The sequenced sample consisted of PBMCs. The clonotype was recovered from a girl aged 2-10 years in good health and CMV-seronegative. CDR3 amino acids: CASSFTDMNTEAFF. The CDR3 coding sequence is TGTGCCAGCAGCTTTACGGACATGAACACTGAAGCTTTCTTT.